Shown below are 17 T cell receptor beta chains from a single sample sequenced in a study of T cell clusters in autoimmune cytopenias. Each sample's input was 200 to 250 ng genomic DNA, 35,000 to 40,000 genome equivalents. Multiplex touch-down PCR amplified TRB using TRB-A and TRB-B pools in one tube. No DNA is given; TCRdb re-called the multiplex PCR reads and lists each CDR3 protein once. The table counts about 7,400 distinct CDR3 sequences; roughly 28% lies in the top ten. What was sequenced was peripheral blood. The receptor source for this set is a human donor with an autoimmune cytopenia or autoimmune hepatitis (not recorded which).

The genes are TRBV5-1 and TRBJ2-7; absent DNA, TCRdb's TRBD1 call cannot be checked. This CDR3 spans 14 amino acids. Germline V CDR1 and CDR2: SGHRS, YFSETQ. The CDR3 sequence: CASSLQGAFDEQYF.

J is TRBJ1-1 and V is TRBV25-1; no DNA is available, so the TRBD1 call from TCRdb remains unchecked. CDR1 and CDR2 from the germline V gene are MGHDK and SYGVNS. The CDR3 runs 15 residues. The CDR3 loop reads CASSHRRDTNTEAFF.

This clonotype is called medium-sized based on its frequency. The chain employs TRBV12-3 or TRBV12-4 and TRBJ1-1; TCRdb's D call of TRBD1 is untestable without DNA. CDR3 size: 12 residues. The CDR3 sequence: CASSPQGFEAFF.

The chain employs TRBV2 and TRBJ1-1. The CDR3 is 12 amino acids. Germline lookup yields CDR1 SNHLY and CDR2 FYNNEI. This chain's CDR3 is CASSVKKIEAFF.

This clonotype is classed as medium-sized by frequency. The chain has TRBV5-6 and TRBJ1-6. The germline V gene has CDR1 SGHDT and CDR2 YYEEEE. The CDR3 runs 14 residues. CDR3 sequence: CASSLGMGNSPLHF.

This clonotype is medium-sized by frequency. The chain is built from TRBV7-9 and TRBJ2-7; the TCRdb call, TRBD2, lacks DNA for checking. Germline V gene sequence: CDR1 SEHNR, CDR2 FQNEAQ (reference sequence). This CDR3 has 12 residues. CDR3 loop: CASSPSGRASYF.

This clonotype is called medium-sized (0.01 to 0.1%) based on its frequency. The rearrangement joins TRBV5-4 to TRBJ2-1; TCRdb indicates TRBD1, and absent DNA this call remains unverified. The V gene's germline CDR1 is SGHNT and CDR2 YYREEE (reference sequence). The CDR3 has 13 residues. The chain's CDR3 is CASSLQGMTEQFF.

The chain is built from TRBV9 and TRBJ1-2; TCRdb calls TRBD1, which cannot be checked without DNA. The CDR3 contains 14 residues. The germline V gene encodes CDR1 SGDLS and CDR2 YYNGEE. The CDR3 loop is CASSLGQGNYGYTF.

Measured by frequency, this clonotype is medium-sized (0.01 to 0.1%). V usage is TRBV20-1 and J usage is TRBJ1-2; checking the TCRdb D call of TRBD1 is not possible without DNA. CDR1 is DFQATT and CDR2 is SNEGSKA in the germline V gene (reference sequence). The CDR3 is 13 amino acids. The CDR3 protein is CSAGQKANYGYTF.

Judged by frequency, this clonotype is medium-sized. The V gene is TRBV7-9, the J gene TRBJ2-7; the TCRdb D gene call, TRBD1, has no DNA to confirm it. The V gene's germline CDR1 is SEHNR and CDR2 FQNEAQ (reference sequence). This CDR3 is built from 15 residues. CDR3 region: CASSLAAGSGLAQYF. Supplemented by reference TRBV7-9 and TRBJ2-7, the full variable domain reads DTGVSQNPRHKITKRGQNVTFRCDPISEHNRLYWYRQTLGQGPEFLTYFQNEAQLEKSRLLSDRFSAERPKGSFSTLEIQRTEQGDSAMYLCASSLAAGSGLAQYFGPGTRLTVT.

This chain links TRBV6-6 with TRBJ1-2; TCRdb outputs TRBD1, but without DNA this stays unchecked. From germline, CDR1 is MNHNY and CDR2 SVGAGI (reference sequence). The CDR3 is made up of 17 amino acids. CDR3 in amino acids: CASKLPGTGAKDYGYTF.

V and J are TRBV10-3 and TRBJ2-2. Looked up from germline, CDR1 is ENHRY and CDR2 is SYGVKD. The CDR3 contains 14 residues. The CDR3 is CAIKDGSNTGELFF.

This chain joins TRBV6-5 and TRBJ1-2; TCRdb's assignment of TRBD1 cannot be checked, as there is no DNA. Germline V lookup: CDR1 MNHEY, CDR2 SVGAGI. The CDR3 runs 17 residues. The CDR3 here is CASSKRQGAVGSYGYTF.

Its frequency marks this clonotype as medium-sized. This chain joins TRBV6-1 and TRBJ2-1. The CDR3 runs to 12 residues. Germline V gene data show CDR1 as MNHNS and CDR2 as SASEGT. The CDR3 sequence is CASWDLYNEQFF.

According to its frequency, this clonotype is medium-sized. The V call is TRBV6-5, the J call TRBJ2-2; absent DNA, TCRdb's TRBD1 call cannot be checked. Germline V gives CDR1 MNHEY, CDR2 SVGAGI. The CDR3 totals 13 residues. The CDR3 reads CASRGQGSGELFF.

This chain joins TRBV7-9 and TRBJ2-3; the D call of TRBD2 rests on TCRdb alone, since no DNA is present to check it. Germline V gene data show CDR1 as SEHNR and CDR2 as FQNEAQ (reference sequence). This CDR3 has 17 residues. CDR3: CASSPRRLAGQTDTQYF. The entire variable domain, with the rest obtained from reference TRBV7-9 and TRBJ2-3, is as follows: DTGVSQNPRHKITKRGQNVTFRCDPISEHNRLYWYRQTLGQGPEFLTYFQNEAQLEKSRLLSDRFSAERPKGSFSTLEIQRTEQGDSAMYLCASSPRRLAGQTDTQYFGPGTRLTVL.

The CDR3 loop reads CASSVGDSRADTQYF. V is TRBV9 and J is TRBJ2-3; absent DNA, TCRdb's TRBD1 call cannot be checked. The CDR3 loop spans 15 amino acids. In germline, CDR1 is SGDLS, CDR2 YYNGEE.